The T cell receptor beta chain under discussion was sequenced for a study of beta chain features in type 1 diabetes. General study points: Since sequencing was performed on cDNA, cells with high TCR expression could be over-represented. Compared with healthy donors, patients appeared to share more similar naive, central memory and regulatory TCRB repertoires.

CDR1 and CDR2 from the germline V gene are SQVTM and ANQGSEA. The CDR3 spans 11 residues. Trimming stripped 7 bases from V and 8 bases from J, with 12 bases between. Of the isolated RNA, all was reverse transcribed, and so the sequenced material was expressed TCRB transcripts. Some clones are missing from TCRdb's copy, which holds only in-frame ones; the method was immunoSEQ multiplex PCR. The sample comprises 70,000 to 90,000 clones, about 32% of which are singletons, and 0.35% to 0.45% rests with the top ten. One heparinised draw of blood, averaging approximately 110 mL, came from each donor. This clone was detected a few times. Its antigen is unknown.

The source material was stem cell memory CD4+ T cells from blood. The chain employs TRBV29-1 and TRBJ2-1; D may be TRBD2 (5 bases). The sequence came from a young woman in good health. This CDR3 is CSATTNDEQFF. CDR3 in DNA: TGCAGCGCTACGACTAACGATGAGCAGTTCTTC.